These 9 T cell receptor beta chains were sequenced from one sample in a study of tumor-infiltrating lymphocytes in primary liver carcinoma. Production of TCR beta cDNA used around 0.45 ug total RNA together with a constant-region primer. ARM-PCR was slightly modified, and three nested multiplex PCR rounds with it gave rise to the TCR beta libraries. TRBV1-TRBV30 forward primers and a C-beta reverse primer were used in the first two PCR rounds, which each ran for about 10 cycles. A single record per CDR3 protein comes from TCRdb applying MiXCR to the multiplex PCR reads. The table lists some 21,000 distinct CDR3 sequences, about 75% of them singletons. Unsorted bulk tissue, about 19-32 mg of it, served as the source for co-extraction of RNA and DNA. The specimen was liver tumor tissue from sampling region 1. Subset denoted: tumor region T1, superior pole. Every receptor here comes from a woman aged 25 to 39 with primary liver carcinoma and hepatitis B virus infection.

This clonotype was recorded only once. V and J are TRBV6-6 and TRBJ2-3, with a weak D call TRBD2 (5 bases). The CDR3 spans 17 residues. Germline CDR1 and CDR2: MNHNY and SVGAGI (reference sequence). V was clipped by 7 bases and J by 11 bases, with 31 bases between them. In DNA, the CDR3 is TGTGCCAGCAATTTCACCTTAGACCGTGGAGGCCAGATAGGGCAGTATTTT. It yields the protein CASNFTLDRGGQIGQYF.

Concerning this clonotype: Since a much larger clone is just one base distant, this may be a read error. The gene calls are TRBV29-1 and TRBJ2-5; D assignment may be TRBD1 or TRBD2 (5 bases each). Trimming removed 4 bases at V and 2 bases at J, with 17 bases between. The CDR3 spans 15 residues. CDR1 SQVTM and CDR2 ANQGSEA come from the germline V gene. CDR3 loop: CSVGLCVRGQETQYF. CDR3 nucleotide sequence: TGCAGCGTTGGGTTGTGCGTGAGGGGACAAGAGACCCAGTACTTC.

This clonotype was picked up a small number of times. A junction end diverges from the germline sequence, so it may reflect a read error. The rearrangement uses TRBV10-3 and TRBJ2-5, with D uncertain. CDR1 is ENHRY and CDR2 is SYGVKD in the germline V gene. The CDR3 is made up of 15 amino acids. The CDR3 loop is CAIRESATIQETHYF. DNA of the CDR3: TGTGCCATCCGTGAGTCGGCTACCATACAAGAGACCCACTACTTC.

Details on this clonotype: Sequence at one end of the junction differs from germline and may be a read error. The chain is built from TRBV12-3 or TRBV12-4 and TRBJ1-3; D perhaps matches TRBD1 (6 bases). This CDR3 is built from 14 residues. CDR3 sequence reads: CATIQGTSGNTVYF. The CDR3 DNA sequence: TGTGCCACCATACAGGGTACCTCTGGAAACACCGTATATTTT.

Comments on this clonotype: It is likely a read error, because the conserved phenylalanine at the end of the CDR3 is missing. This chain uses TRBV11-2 with TRBJ2-1; tentative D call: TRBD2 (6 bases). Trimming shortened V by 8 bases and J by 4 bases, and 21 bases separated the two germline ends. The CDR3 is 16 residues long. CDR1 and CDR2 (germline): SGHAT, FQNNGV. The CDR3: CASGTSLEGGYNEQFY. CDR3 sequence (DNA): TGTGCCAGCGGCACCTCTCTAGAGGGAGGATACAATGAGCAGTTCTAC.

With respect to this clonotype: A much larger clone differs from this one at a single base, so this may be a read error. This CDR3 fails to terminate in the conserved phenylalanine or tryptophan, so it likely reflects a read error. The J gene is TRBJ2-1, the V gene TRBV7-3; the match to TRBD2 covers 9 bases. The length of the CDR3 is 15 residues. Germline CDR1 is SGHTA and CDR2 is FQGTGA. With 3 bases clipped from V and 7 bases from J, the junction kept 7 bases outside the gene matches. CDR3 residues: CASSLSQAGGNEQFS. As DNA, the CDR3 is TGTGCCAGCAGCTTGAGTCAAGCGGGGGGAAATGAGCAGTTCTCC.

Of note for this clonotype: Mismatch with germline at one junction end may stem from a read error. The chain has TRBV4-2 and TRBJ1-2; the match to TRBD1 covers 7 bases. Germline-derived CDR1 and CDR2 are LGHNA and YNFKEQ. The CDR3 is made up of 15 amino acids. CDR3 protein: CASGRGRQGGYGHTF. The DNA of the CDR3 is TGTGCCAGCGGCCGTGGCAGGCAGGGGGGTTATGGCCACACCTTT.

Regarding this clonotype: A much larger clone differs by one base, so this may be a read error. J is TRBJ1-5 and V is TRBV6-5, with a weak D call TRBD1 (5 bases). Germline V CDR1 and CDR2: MNHEY, SVGAGI. The length of the CDR3 is 14 residues. The DNA for the CDR3 is TGTGCCAGAAGTTATGGGGCAAGCAATCAGCCCCAGCATTTT. Translating gives CARSYGASNQPQHF.

In the case of this clonotype: A much larger clone is a single base away; this may be a read error. The chain couples TRBV5-1 to TRBJ2-5; D may correspond to TRBD1 or TRBD2 (6 bases each). Germline CDR1 is SGHRS and CDR2 is YFSETQ. V was shortened by 4 bases and J by 5 bases, with 21 bases between the two germline ends. This CDR3 has 16 amino acids. The CDR3 DNA follows: TGCGCCAGCAGCACTACCGGGATCGGGGGCGCGGAGACCCAGTACTTC. Its translation: CASSTTGIGGAETQYF.